The 31 T cell receptor beta chains presented below share a single source sample, sequenced in a study of CXCR3-negative and CXCR3-positive naive CD8 T cells. Findings of the study overall: A higher hydrophobicity marked the TRB CDR3s of CXCR3-positive naive cells versus CXCR3-negative naive cells.

The TRB cDNA libraries were prepared by 5' RACE with UMI labels. TCRdb reworked the 5' RACE reads into one entry per CDR3 protein, no DNA. Its clone listing holds about 56,000 distinct CDR3 sequences. Their specific antigens are unknown. Sequencing used naive CXCR3+ CD8+ T cells from blood. The subset: CD45RO-CCR7+CD27+CD95- naive CD8+ T cells expressing CXCR3 (TNR3+). These receptor sequences come from a human donor in good health. Some clones in this sample may be carry-over from other donors' samples.

The chain combines TRBV28 with TRBJ2-1; with no DNA, the TCRdb D assignment of TRBD2 cannot be verified. Germline values: CDR1 MDHEN, CDR2 SYDVKM. The CDR3 covers 15 residues. The CDR3 sequence: CASSSRLAGKDEQFF.

The genes are TRBV5-1 and TRBJ2-7; TCRdb's assignment of TRBD1 cannot be checked, as there is no DNA. Germline CDR1 reads SGHRS; CDR2 reads YFSETQ. CDR3 length: 16 residues. The CDR3 sequence is CASSPAGAERSYEQYF.

The chain uses TRBV14 and TRBJ2-5; TCRdb lists TRBD2, though no DNA is available to test this call. This CDR3 has 16 amino acids. CDR1 is SGHDN and CDR2 is FVKESK in the germline V gene. The chain's CDR3 is CASSQGGRAGRETQYF.

The genes are TRBV3-1 and TRBJ2-3; the TCRdb call, TRBD1, lacks DNA for checking. CDR1 and CDR2 (germline): LGHDT, YNNKEL (reference sequence). This CDR3 is 14 amino acids long. The CDR3: CASSHPVRTDTQYF.

V gene TRBV3-2 combines with J gene TRBJ2-7; there is no DNA to check the TCRdb D call of TRBD1. TRBV3-2 is a known pseudogene. CDR3 length: 16 residues. CDR3 protein: CASSQERQGIDYEQYF.

This chain connects TRBV5-1 to TRBJ2-7; the D call from TCRdb, TRBD1, cannot be confirmed without DNA. CDR3 length: 15 residues. The germline V gene encodes CDR1 SGHRS and CDR2 YFSETQ. CDR3 region: CASSLVAGTVNEQYF.

This chain connects TRBV12-3 or TRBV12-4 to TRBJ2-1; TCRdb lists TRBD1, though no DNA is available to test this call. The CDR3 covers 15 residues. The CDR3 sequence is CASSFWQGQYNEQFF.

The chain has TRBV11-2 and TRBJ2-1; TCRdb lists TRBD1, though no DNA is available to test this call. The CDR3 sequence is 16 residues long. Germline CDR1 and CDR2: SGHAT and FQNNGV. CDR3: CASSVTNWTPYNEQFF.

The chain carries TRBV5-1 and TRBJ2-5; the TCRdb call, TRBD1, lacks DNA for checking. The germline CDR1 and CDR2 sequences are SGHRS and YFSETQ. The CDR3 runs 13 residues. The CDR3 loop is CASSRWGGETQYF.

The chain joins TRBV19 to TRBJ2-1; the D call from TCRdb, TRBD2, cannot be confirmed without DNA. The CDR3 contains 18 residues. The V gene's germline CDR1 is LNHDA and CDR2 SQIVND (reference sequence). Here the CDR3 reads CASPGELAGGLSYNEQFF. Full variable domain (rest looked up from reference TRBV19 and TRBJ2-1): DGGITQSPKYLFRKEGQNVTLSCEQNLNHDAMYWYRQDPGQGLRLIYYSQIVNDFQKGDIAEGYSVSREKKESFPLTVTSAQKNPTAFYLCASPGELAGGLSYNEQFFGPGTRLTVL.

The rearrangement joins TRBV3-1 to TRBJ2-7; TCRdb's D gene call, TRBD1, goes unchecked for lack of DNA. This CDR3 contains 16 residues. Germline assignment: CDR1 LGHDT and CDR2 YNNKEL (reference sequence). CDR3: CASSPPLDSSSYEQYF.

This chain uses TRBV7-3 with TRBJ2-1; without DNA, the TCRdb call of TRBD2 cannot be checked. The CDR3 has 14 residues. The germline V gene has CDR1 SGHTA and CDR2 FQGTGA. The CDR3 protein is CASSAGLAGVEQFF.

J is TRBJ2-7 and V is TRBV7-2; without DNA, the TCRdb call of TRBD1 cannot be checked. CDR1 SGHTA and CDR2 FQGNSA come from the germline V gene. There are 14 residues in the CDR3. This chain's CDR3 is CASSLEQGIYEQYF.

This chain uses TRBV12-3 or TRBV12-4 with TRBJ2-2; lacking DNA, the TRBD1 call made by TCRdb goes unchecked. The CDR3 has 15 amino acids. The CDR3 protein is CASNSQGEVTGELFF.

The genes are TRBV2 and TRBJ1-1; the D call of TRBD1 rests on TCRdb alone, since no DNA is present to check it. CDR1 is SNHLY, CDR2 FYNNEI, per germline. The CDR3 is 15 amino acids. The CDR3: CASSHRGFVDTEASF.

The gene calls are TRBV28 and TRBJ2-5; absent DNA, TCRdb's TRBD2 call cannot be checked. The CDR3 runs 14 residues. Per the germline V gene, CDR1 is MDHEN and CDR2 is SYDVKM. CDR3 sequence reads: CASTPLAEHETQYF. Based on the CDR3 plus reference TRBV28 and TRBJ2-5, the full variable domain is DVKVTQSSRYLVKRTGEKVFLECVQDMDHENMFWYRQDPGLGLRLIYFSYDVKMKEKGDIPEGYSVSREKKERFSLILESASTNQTSMYLCASTPLAEHETQYFGPGTRLLVL.

J is TRBJ2-7 and V is TRBV5-6. CDR3 length: 13 amino acids. From germline, CDR1 is SGHDT and CDR2 YYEEEE. The CDR3 is CASSWGRNYEQYF.

The V and J genes are TRBV20-1 and TRBJ2-7; TCRdb names TRBD2, which stays unverified in the absence of DNA. This CDR3 spans 15 amino acids. Per the germline V gene, CDR1 is DFQATT and CDR2 is SNEGSKA (reference sequence). The CDR3 spells CSASAEAVLRFEQYF.

This chain uses TRBV13 with TRBJ2-7; the D call from TCRdb, TRBD2, cannot be confirmed without DNA. The germline V gene has CDR1 PRHDT and CDR2 FYEKMQ (reference sequence). This CDR3 spans 14 amino acids. CDR3 residues: CASSLSGRPYEQYF.

The J gene is TRBJ2-7, the V gene TRBV20-1; TCRdb's assignment of TRBD1 cannot be checked, as there is no DNA. The CDR3 totals 14 residues. Per the germline V gene, CDR1 is DFQATT and CDR2 is SNEGSKA (reference sequence). The CDR3 sequence is CSARDSQGVYEQYF.

The chain recombines TRBV9 with TRBJ2-7; TCRdb calls TRBD1, which cannot be checked without DNA. The CDR3 loop spans 13 amino acids. Germline-derived CDR1 and CDR2 are SGDLS and YYNGEE. The CDR3 loop reads CASSNGQGDGQYF.

The CDR3 loop is CASRGPSGEQYF. V is TRBV28 and J is TRBJ2-7; the TRBD2 assignment by TCRdb is unverifiable without DNA. Germline CDR1 and CDR2: MDHEN and SYDVKM. The CDR3 spans 12 residues.

This rearrangement joins TRBV5-1 to TRBJ2-2. The CDR3 has 15 amino acids. CDR1 and CDR2 (germline): SGHRS, YFSETQ. CDR3 region: CASTPGLNEHRGAVF.

The CDR3 region is CASNRVQGSYEQYF. The chain has TRBV21-1 and TRBJ2-7; checking the TCRdb D call of TRBD1 is not possible without DNA. TRBV21-1 is flagged as a pseudogene. This CDR3 comprises 14 residues.

This rearrangement joins TRBV7-9 to TRBJ2-7; no DNA is available, so the TRBD1 call from TCRdb remains unchecked. This CDR3 is built from 17 residues. Germline V lookup: CDR1 SEHNR, CDR2 FQNEAQ (reference sequence). This chain's CDR3 is CASSFRGTDTYFYEQYF. Looking up the rest from reference TRBV7-9 and TRBJ2-7 gives the full variable domain: DTGVSQNPRHKITKRGQNVTFRCDPISEHNRLYWYRQTLGQGPEFLTYFQNEAQLEKSRLLSDRFSAERPKGSFSTLEIQRTEQGDSAMYLCASSFRGTDTYFYEQYFGPGTRLTVT.

The rearrangement joins TRBV11-2 to TRBJ2-1; TCRdb selects TRBD2, and the lack of DNA leaves this call unchecked. From germline, CDR1 is SGHAT and CDR2 FQNNGV. The CDR3 has 15 amino acids. The CDR3 loop reads CASSSTSGSYNEQFF.

The chain joins TRBV20-1 to TRBJ2-7; without DNA, the TCRdb call of TRBD2 cannot be checked. Looked up from germline, CDR1 is DFQATT and CDR2 is SNEGSKA (reference sequence). The CDR3 consists of 15 residues. This CDR3 is CSARDLAGVPYEQYF.

The V gene is TRBV13, the J gene TRBJ2-5; lacking DNA, the TRBD1 call made by TCRdb goes unchecked. This CDR3 is 15 amino acids long. Germline lookup yields CDR1 PRHDT and CDR2 FYEKMQ (reference sequence). CDR3: CASSSDRGWQETQYF.

The chain links TRBV12-3 or TRBV12-4 to TRBJ2-1; the TCRdb call, TRBD1, lacks DNA for checking. This CDR3 is built from 16 residues. This chain's CDR3 is CASRPTGAGLYNEQFF.

The V gene is TRBV29-1, the J gene TRBJ2-7; with no DNA, the TCRdb D assignment of TRBD1 cannot be verified. Germline-derived CDR1 and CDR2 are SQVTM and ANQGSEA. This CDR3 comprises 12 residues. CDR3 region: CSVEGDRVEQHF.

The chain recombines TRBV27 with TRBJ2-3; TCRdb gives TRBD1 as the D gene, but with no DNA this cannot be confirmed. The CDR3 contains 16 residues. Germline lookup yields CDR1 MNHEY and CDR2 SMNVEV (reference sequence). CDR3 sequence reads: CASSLTRGGGTDTQYF.